This record covers a single TCR beta chain. Its antigen is unknown. These data come from a study of cytomegalovirus exposure and HLA in healthy donors. The CDR3 runs to 13 residues. V lost 6 bases, J lost 7 bases, and 13 bases lay in between. Germline V gene data show CDR1 as SNHLY and CDR2 as FYNNEI. Findings and limits, study-wide: The authors judged a highly shared variant cluster likely a sequencing artifact.

Amplification used 60 Vbeta primers and 13 Jbeta primers. Measured with immunoSEQ multiplex PCR; TCRdb has only the in-frame clones, and not every one. The sample yields about 230,000 clones, roughly 84% seen once. The chain recombines TRBV2 with TRBJ1-5; D is possibly TRBD1 (5 bases). The sample was PBMCs. The source of this sequence is a human donor in good health. This CDR3 is CASSRALGQPQHF. CDR3 DNA: TGTGCCAGCAGCAGGGCCCTCGGGCAGCCCCAGCATTTT.